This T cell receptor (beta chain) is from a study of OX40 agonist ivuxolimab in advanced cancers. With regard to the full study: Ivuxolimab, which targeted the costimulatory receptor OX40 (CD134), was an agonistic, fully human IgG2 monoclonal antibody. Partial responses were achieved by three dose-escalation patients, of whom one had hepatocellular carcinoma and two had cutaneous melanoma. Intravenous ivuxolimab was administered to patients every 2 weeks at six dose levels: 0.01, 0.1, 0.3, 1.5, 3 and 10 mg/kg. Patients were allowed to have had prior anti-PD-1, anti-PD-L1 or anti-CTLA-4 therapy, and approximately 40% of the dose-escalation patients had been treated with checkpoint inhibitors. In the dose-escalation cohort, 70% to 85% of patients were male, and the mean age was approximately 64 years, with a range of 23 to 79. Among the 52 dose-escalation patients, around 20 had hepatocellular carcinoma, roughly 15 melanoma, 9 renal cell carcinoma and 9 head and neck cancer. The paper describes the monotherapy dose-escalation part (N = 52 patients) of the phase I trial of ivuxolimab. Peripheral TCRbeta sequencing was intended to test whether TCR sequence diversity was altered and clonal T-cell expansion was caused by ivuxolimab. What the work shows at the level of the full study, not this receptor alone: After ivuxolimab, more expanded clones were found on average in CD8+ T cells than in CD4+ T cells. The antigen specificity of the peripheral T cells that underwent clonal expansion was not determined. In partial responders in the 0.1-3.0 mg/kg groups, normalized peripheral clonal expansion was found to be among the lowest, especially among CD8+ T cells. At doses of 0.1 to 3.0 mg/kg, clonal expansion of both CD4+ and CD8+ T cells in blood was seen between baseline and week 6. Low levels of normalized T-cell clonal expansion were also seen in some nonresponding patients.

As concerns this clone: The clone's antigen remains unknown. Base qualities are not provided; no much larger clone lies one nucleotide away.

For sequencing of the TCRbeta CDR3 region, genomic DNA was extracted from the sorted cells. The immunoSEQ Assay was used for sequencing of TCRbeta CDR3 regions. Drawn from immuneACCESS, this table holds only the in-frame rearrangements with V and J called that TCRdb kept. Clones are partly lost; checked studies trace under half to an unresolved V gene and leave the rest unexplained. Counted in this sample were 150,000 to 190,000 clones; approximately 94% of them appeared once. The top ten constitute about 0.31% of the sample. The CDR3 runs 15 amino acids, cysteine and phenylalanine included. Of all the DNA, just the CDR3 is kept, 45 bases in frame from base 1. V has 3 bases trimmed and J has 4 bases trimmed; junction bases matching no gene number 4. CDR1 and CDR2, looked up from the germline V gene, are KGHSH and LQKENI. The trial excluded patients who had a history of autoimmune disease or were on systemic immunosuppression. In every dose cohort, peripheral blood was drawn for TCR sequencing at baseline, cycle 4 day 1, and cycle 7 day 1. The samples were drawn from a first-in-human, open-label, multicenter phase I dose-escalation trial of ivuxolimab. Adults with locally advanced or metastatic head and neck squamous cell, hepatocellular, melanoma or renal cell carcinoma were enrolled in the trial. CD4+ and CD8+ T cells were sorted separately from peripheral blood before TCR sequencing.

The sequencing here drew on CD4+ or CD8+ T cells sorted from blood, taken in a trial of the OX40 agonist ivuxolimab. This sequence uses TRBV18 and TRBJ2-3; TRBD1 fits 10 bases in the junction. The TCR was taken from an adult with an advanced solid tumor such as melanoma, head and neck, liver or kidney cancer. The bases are TGTGCCAGCTCACCGGGACAGGGGATCGCAGATACGCAGTATTTT. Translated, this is CASSPGQGIADTQYF.